This T cell receptor (beta chain) was identified in a study of neoadjuvant nivolumab and ipilimumab in lung cancer (dated by TCRdb to 2020 to 2021). Background on the whole study: Nivolumab was given at 3 mg/kg intravenously on days 1, 15 and 29, and the combination arm added ipilimumab 1 mg/kg on day 1 only. The primary trial endpoint was the major pathologic response (MPR) rate in the intention-to-treat population in each study arm. TCR repertoires were compared between pretherapy (baseline) peripheral blood and tumors resected at surgery after neoadjuvant immune checkpoint blockade. Matched pretherapy and resected tumor pairs were analyzed for seven patients: four treated with nivolumab and three with nivolumab plus ipilimumab. A total of roughly 45 patients with operable NSCLC were treated in the trial, with 23 randomized to nivolumab monotherapy and about 21 randomized to nivolumab plus ipilimumab.

Library creation used the immunoSEQ multiplex PCR assay. As for the original processing: Repertoires were summarized in terms of richness and clonality, and significantly expanded and contracted clones between pre- and post-therapy samples were identified. TCRdb stores this immuneACCESS table with in-frame sequences only. Part of the clones is absent; in the studies checked, under half of the shortfall reflects unresolved V genes, and no reason is known for the rest. Clone size and V and J calls were adopted from that table, with D and trimming inferred from the DNA. The sample table records about 7,300 clones; 85% of these occur just once. Approximately 6.8% of the sample is in the top ten clones. Sample time point, as interpreted from the label and publication: at surgical resection after neoadjuvant nivolumab +/- ipilimumab. Samples came from the phase 2 randomized NEOSTAR trial, which tested neoadjuvant nivolumab or nivolumab plus ipilimumab followed by surgery in operable NSCLC.

Results and caveats for the whole study, not just this receptor: TCR sequencing was performed in a small number of samples. No significant correlation was found between TCR clonality and pathologic tumor regression, and only a single major-pathologic-response sample was available for the analysis of TCR clonality versus pathologic tumor regression. From pretherapy to surgery, tumor T-cell richness and clonality increased in three of three dual-therapy tumors but in only two of four nivolumab-treated tumors. Resected tumors had greater TCR richness and clonality than tumor-adjacent uninvolved lung, and increases were observed in more dual-therapy-treated tumors. A positive correlation was observed between pretherapy blood TCR richness and richness in tumors resected after neoadjuvant therapy (Spearman R of about 0.83).

Comment on this clone: Its binding antigen is unknown. One base away there is no much larger clone; base qualities are not given.

The sequencing here drew on tumor tissue, taken after neoadjuvant nivolumab, alone or with ipilimumab, at or shortly before surgery. The TCR was taken from an adult with non-small cell lung cancer.

The sequenced DNA: TGTGCCAGCACTTCTCCGGGACAGGGGAGTGAGCAGTACTTC. Translated, it gives CASTSPGQGSEQYF. The chain employs TRBV27 and TRBJ2-7, with 10 bases aligning to TRBD1. The cysteine opens and the phenylalanine closes a CDR3 of 14 amino acids. Only the CDR3 DNA stays, 42 bases, in frame from base 1. Per the germline V gene (reference sequence), MNHEY is the CDR1 and SMNVEV is the CDR2. Trimming accounts for 7 bases at V and 7 bases at J, while the number of junction bases matched to no gene is 10.